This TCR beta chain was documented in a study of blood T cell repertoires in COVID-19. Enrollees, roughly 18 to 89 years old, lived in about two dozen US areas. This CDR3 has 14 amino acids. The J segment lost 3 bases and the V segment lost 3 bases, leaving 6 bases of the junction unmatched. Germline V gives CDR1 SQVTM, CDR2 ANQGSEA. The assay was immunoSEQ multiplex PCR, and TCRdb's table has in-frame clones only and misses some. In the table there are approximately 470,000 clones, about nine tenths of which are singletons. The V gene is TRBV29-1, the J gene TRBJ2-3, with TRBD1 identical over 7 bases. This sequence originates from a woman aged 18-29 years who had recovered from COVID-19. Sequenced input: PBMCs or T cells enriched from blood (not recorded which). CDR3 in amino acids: CSVDAGTATDTQYF. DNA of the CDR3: TGCAGCGTTGACGCCGGGACAGCGACAGATACGCAGTATTTT.